Presented here are 25 T cell receptor beta chains from one specimen sequenced in a study of T cell clones after liver transplantation. Sequenced by immunoSEQ multiplex PCR; TCRdb stores in-frame clones only, minus some. The sample includes 20,000 to 25,000 clones, around 63% of them seen just once. This sample comprised CD4+ T cells from blood, obtained before liver transplant. These TCRs come from a human donor who received a liver transplant.

The gene calls are TRBV5-8 and TRBJ1-2, with D perhaps matching TRBD1 (6 bases). Trimming took off 2 bases at V and 0 bases at J, with 11 bases between the two ends. This CDR3 spans 15 amino acids. CDR1 SGHTS and CDR2 YDEGEE come from the germline V gene. DNA of the CDR3: TGTGCCAGCAGCTTAACAGGGATGGCTAACTATGGCTACACCTTC. Protein sequence: CASSLTGMANYGYTF. The full variable domain, rest sourced from reference TRBV5-8 and TRBJ1-2, is EAGVTQSPTHLIKTRGQQATLRCSPISGHTSVYWYQQALGLGLQFLLWYDEGEERNRGNFPPRFSGRQFPNYSSELNVNALELEDSALYLCASSLTGMANYGYTFGSGTRLTVV.

There are a few counts of this clone. This chain uses TRBV7-2 with TRBJ1-5; D perhaps matches TRBD1 (6 bases). Germline CDR1 SGHTA, CDR2 FQGNSA. The CDR3 covers 15 residues. V lost 1 base and J 7 bases, leaving 14 bases between the germline ends. CDR3 amino acids: CASSLGGGAWQPQHF. The CDR3 coding sequence is TGTGCCAGCAGCTTAGGAGGGGGGGCATGGCAGCCCCAGCATTTT.

V is TRBV19 and J is TRBJ2-5; 7 bases are a match to TRBD2. The CDR3 extends over 15 amino acids. Germline V gives CDR1 LNHDA, CDR2 SQIVND (reference sequence). J gave up 1 base and V 7 bases, and 9 bases lay outside the gene matches. The CDR3 nucleotides are TGTGCCAGTAACGGAGGAGGGGAGGGCCAAGAGACCCAGTACTTC. This sequence encodes CASNGGGEGQETQYF.

This clone was counted only a few times. CDR3 region: CASSLGSLEEKLFF. CDR3 coding DNA: TGCGCCAGCAGCTTGGGCTCCCTGGAGGAAAAACTGTTTTTT. The chain has TRBV5-1 and TRBJ1-4, with D unresolved. The CDR3 length is 14 residues. V was cut by 0 bases and J by 8 bases, with 11 bases left in between. Germline CDR1 and CDR2: SGHRS and YFSETQ.

The CDR3 sequence is CASSHGTSVQETQYF. In DNA, the CDR3 is TGTGCCAGCAGTCATGGGACAAGTGTACAAGAGACCCAGTACTTC. J is TRBJ2-5 and V is TRBV6-6; tentative D call: TRBD1 (6 bases). The CDR3 length is 15 residues. V gave up 5 bases and J gave up 2 bases, with 15 bases separating them. Germline assignment: CDR1 MNHNY and CDR2 SVGAGI (reference sequence).

The chain uses TRBV7-8 and TRBJ2-7, with 9 bases identical to TRBD1. J lost 7 bases, V lost 0 bases, and 7 bases had no gene match. CDR3 length: 15 amino acids. Germline CDR1 SGHVS, CDR2 FQNEAQ. In DNA form, the CDR3 reads TGTGCCAGCAGCTTAGCTACAGGGGGCGCGGGGGAGCAGTACGTC. It is translated as CASSLATGGAGEQYV.

V is TRBV7-9 and J is TRBJ1-6, with D hard to call. From germline, CDR1 is SEHNR and CDR2 FQNEAQ (reference sequence). V dropped 5 bases and J dropped 11 bases, with 19 bases sitting between them. The CDR3 loop spans 15 amino acids. This CDR3 reads CASSPIAGPVTPLHF. For the CDR3, the DNA is TGTGCCAGCAGCCCGATTGCCGGGCCAGTTACACCCCTCCACTTT.

In this sample, this clone turned up once. V gene TRBV7-9 combines with J gene TRBJ2-7; 8 nucleotides line up with TRBD1. The trim removed 4 bases at V and 5 bases at J, leaving 4 bases unmatched. Looked up from germline, CDR1 is SEHNR and CDR2 is FQNEAQ (reference sequence). The CDR3 runs 13 residues. The CDR3 DNA follows: TGTGCCAGCAGCTGGGACAGGCAGGACGAGCAGTACTTC. Translation: CASSWDRQDEQYF.

The chain recombines TRBV19 with TRBJ1-5; 11 bases agree with TRBD1. V shed 3 bases and J 0 bases; nucleotides not matched to a gene: 4. This CDR3 is built from 17 residues. The germline V gene has CDR1 LNHDA and CDR2 SQIVND (reference sequence). The CDR3 is CASSMGTGGYSNQPQHF. The DNA of the CDR3 is TGTGCCAGTAGTATGGGGACAGGGGGTTATAGCAATCAGCCCCAGCATTTT.

The table lists this clone with a few counts. The J gene is TRBJ2-7, the V gene TRBV6-1; no clear D gene. The CDR3 extends over 16 amino acids. Germline loops: CDR1 MNHNS, CDR2 SASEGT. V lost 4 bases and J lost 3, with 19 bases in between. CDR3 sequence reads: CASSARFPLTYYEQYF. The DNA of the CDR3 is TGTGCCAGCAGTGCCCGTTTCCCCCTTACATACTACGAGCAGTACTTC.

This chain connects TRBV29-1 to TRBJ2-3; TRBD2 aligns across 10 bases. Germline V gene lookup returns CDR1 SQVTM and CDR2 ANQGSEA. V gave up 7 bases and J gave up 4 bases; unmatched junction bases: 8. This CDR3 comprises 14 residues. The CDR3 sequence is CSAESSGSPDTQYF. The CDR3 nucleotides read TGCAGCGCCGAATCTAGCGGGAGCCCAGATACGCAGTATTTT.

This clone has just one count. The rearrangement links TRBV9 to TRBJ2-3; possible D gene TRBD2, 6 bases. Germline assignment: CDR1 SGDLS and CDR2 YYNGEE. The CDR3 totals 15 residues. Trimming stripped 0 bases from V and 0 bases from J, with 8 bases between. CDR3 in DNA: TGTGCCAGCAGCGTAGCTAGCGAAAGCACAGATACGCAGTATTTT. This gives the protein CASSVASESTDTQYF.

The CDR3 here is CASSRVSGANVLTF. DNA for the CDR3: TGTGCCAGCAGCCGGGTTTCAGGGGCCAACGTCCTGACTTTC. The chain uses TRBV5-4 and TRBJ2-6; D unclear. V was clipped by 4 bases and J by 4 bases, with 9 bases between them. Germline CDR1 reads SGHNT; CDR2 reads YYREEE (reference sequence). This CDR3 is 14 amino acids long.

The gene calls are TRBV5-5 and TRBJ1-1; the D gene is possibly TRBD1 (5 bases). Trimming removed 4 bases from V and 4 bases from J, with 14 bases in between. Germline-derived CDR1 and CDR2 are SGHKS and YYEKEE (reference sequence). The CDR3 is made up of 14 amino acids. CDR3 in DNA: TGTGCCAGCAGCCGCGGACAAACAAGCACTGAAGCTTTCTTT. It is translated as CASSRGQTSTEAFF.

The chain couples TRBV30 to TRBJ1-3; 9 bases are shared with TRBD1. CDR1 GTSNPN and CDR2 SVGIG come from the germline V gene (reference sequence). This CDR3 has 15 residues. Trimming removed 4 bases from V and 4 bases from J; junction bases left unmatched: 8. CDR3 nucleotide sequence: TGTGCCTGGAAACATTTCGACAGGGGGGGAAACACCATATATTTT. Protein sequence: CAWKHFDRGGNTIYF. The full variable domain, in which reference TRBV30 and TRBJ1-3 provide the parts outside the CDR3, is SQTIHQWPATLVQPVGSPLSLECTVEGTSNPNLYWYRQAAGRGLQLLFYSVGIGQISSEVPQNLSASRPQDRQFILSSKKLLLSDSGFYLCAWKHFDRGGNTIYFGEGSWLTVV.

V and J are TRBV7-2 and TRBJ1-1; 8 bases line up with TRBD1. This CDR3 contains 16 residues. CDR1 and CDR2 from the germline V gene are SGHTA and FQGNSA. Trimming at V came to 5 bases and at J to 1 base, leaving 9 bases not matched to a gene. In DNA, the CDR3 is TGTGCCAGCAGCATCTCCGGGACAGGAAGGAACACTGAAGCTTTCTTT. Translated, it gives CASSISGTGRNTEAFF.

This clone was found once. J is TRBJ2-7 and V is TRBV4-1, with TRBD1 matching 7 bases. The length of the CDR3 is 16 residues. The ends lost 2 bases at V and 6 bases at J; junction bases unmatched: 13. Germline-derived CDR1 and CDR2 are MGHRA and YSYEKL. The CDR3: CASSQQKTGFPCEQYF. The CDR3 nucleotides read TGCGCCAGCAGCCAACAAAAGACAGGGTTCCCATGCGAGCAGTACTTC.

CDR3 coding DNA: TGTGCCAGCAGCGTAGCTACGGCGGGGGGAGGAGATACGCAGTATTTT. Translation gives CASSVATAGGGDTQYF. This chain links TRBV9 with TRBJ2-3; 8 positions agree with TRBD2. V lost 0 bases, J lost 5 bases, and 8 bases stayed unmatched. This CDR3 is built from 16 residues. Germline V gives CDR1 SGDLS, CDR2 YYNGEE. The whole variable domain, filled in from reference TRBV9 and TRBJ2-3, reads DSGVTQTPKHLITATGQRVTLRCSPRSGDLSVYWYQQSLDQGLQFLIQYYNGEERAKGNILERFSAQQFPDLHSELNLSSLELGDSALYFCASSVATAGGGDTQYFGPGTRLTVL.

This rearrangement joins TRBV2 to TRBJ1-1, with D unresolved. Trimming stripped 2 bases from V and 9 bases from J, with 10 bases between. Germline V gene data show CDR1 as SNHLY and CDR2 as FYNNEI. The CDR3 is 12 residues long. The CDR3 sequence: CASSELDGKAFF. In DNA form, the CDR3 reads TGTGCCAGCAGTGAATTAGACGGAAAAGCTTTCTTT.

The chain links TRBV5-6 to TRBJ2-7; D gene ambiguous. CDR3 length equals 11 residues. Trimming took off 0 bases at V and 4 bases at J, with 2 bases between the two ends. Germline assignment: CDR1 SGHDT and CDR2 YYEEEE. The DNA of the CDR3 is TGTGCCAGCAGCTTGGATTACGAGCAGTACTTC. Its translation is CASSLDYEQYF. The entire variable domain, with the rest obtained from reference TRBV5-6 and TRBJ2-7, is as follows: DAGVTQSPTHLIKTRGQQVTLRCSPKSGHDTVSWYQQALGQGPQFIFQYYEEEERQRGNFPDRFSGHQFPNYSSELNVNALLLGDSALYLCASSLDYEQYFGPGTRLTVT.

V is TRBV5-1 and J is TRBJ2-6; 7 nucleotides line up with TRBD1. V lost 7 bases to trimming and J lost 0 bases; unmatched junction nucleotides: 7. CDR3 length equals 16 residues. The germline CDR1 and CDR2 sequences are SGHRS and YFSETQ. In nucleotides, the CDR3 is TGCGCCAGCGGGCCGACAGGGAGCTCTGGGGCCAACGTCCTGACTTTC. This encodes CASGPTGSSGANVLTF. Full variable domain (missing parts from reference TRBV5-1 and TRBJ2-6): KAGVTQTPRYLIKTRGQQVTLSCSPISGHRSVSWYQQTPGQGLQFLFEYFSETQRNKGNFPGRFSGRQFSNSRSEMNVSTLELGDSALYLCASGPTGSSGANVLTFGAGSRLTVL.

Turning to this clone: This sample includes further DNA sequences coding for the same CDR3. This chain uses TRBV27 with TRBJ1-6; 8 bases are a match to TRBD1. The CDR3 extends over 14 amino acids. After removal of 4 bases from V and 8 bases from J, the junction contained 4 bases not matched to a gene. Per germline, CDR1 MNHEY and CDR2 SMNVEV (reference sequence). The CDR3 loop reads CASSSTGADSPLHF. CDR3 sequence (DNA): TGTGCCAGCAGTTCGACAGGGGCGGATTCACCCCTCCACTTT.

This clone was seen a handful of times. This sequence joins TRBV6-5 and TRBJ2-1; 8 nucleotides match TRBD2. Germline V CDR1 and CDR2: MNHEY, SVGAGI. The junction had 5 bases not matched to a gene; V was cut back by 3 bases and J by 4 bases. This CDR3 region has 15 residues. In DNA form, the CDR3 reads TGTGCCAGCAGTTATCGAGCGGGGGCTTACAATGAGCAGTTCTTC. Its translation is CASSYRAGAYNEQFF.

The chain has TRBV9 and TRBJ2-1; 9 bases fit TRBD1. From germline, CDR1 is SGDLS and CDR2 YYNGEE. The CDR3 loop spans 17 amino acids. After removal of 0 bases from V and 4 bases from J, the junction contained 8 bases not matched to a gene. The CDR3 here is CASSVGAGGQGYNEQFF. Written as DNA, the CDR3 is TGTGCCAGCAGCGTAGGGGCTGGGGGACAGGGATACAATGAGCAGTTCTTC.

The J gene is TRBJ2-7, the V gene TRBV6-5; 9 nucleotides line up with TRBD1. CDR1 is MNHEY, CDR2 SVGAGI, per germline. CDR3 size: 14 residues. Trimming removed 2 bases from V and 2 bases from J; junction bases left unmatched: 1. CDR3 amino acids: CASSYRDRAYEQYF. CDR3 in DNA: TGTGCCAGCAGTTACAGGGACAGGGCCTACGAGCAGTACTTC.